This record concerns one T cell receptor beta chain sequence. The entry originates in a study of cytomegalovirus exposure and HLA in healthy donors. The germline V and J ends were trimmed by 1 base and 2 bases, with 10 bases remaining between them. Germline CDR1 reads SQVTM; CDR2 reads ANQGSEA. The CDR3 has 14 residues. This PCR relied on a set of 60 Vbeta primers and 13 Jbeta primers. Assay: immunoSEQ multiplex PCR; the TCRdb copy retains only in-frame clones and omits some. The table shows about 120,000 clones, with roughly 80% occurring only once. J is TRBJ2-3 and V is TRBV29-1; D might be TRBD1 (6 bases). This TCR derives from a woman aged 50 to 60 in good health and CMV-seronegative. The sequenced sample consisted of PBMCs. The CDR3 loop is CSVEGQEDTDTQYF. CDR3 DNA sequence: TGCAGCGTTGAAGGACAGGAGGACACAGATACGCAGTATTTT.